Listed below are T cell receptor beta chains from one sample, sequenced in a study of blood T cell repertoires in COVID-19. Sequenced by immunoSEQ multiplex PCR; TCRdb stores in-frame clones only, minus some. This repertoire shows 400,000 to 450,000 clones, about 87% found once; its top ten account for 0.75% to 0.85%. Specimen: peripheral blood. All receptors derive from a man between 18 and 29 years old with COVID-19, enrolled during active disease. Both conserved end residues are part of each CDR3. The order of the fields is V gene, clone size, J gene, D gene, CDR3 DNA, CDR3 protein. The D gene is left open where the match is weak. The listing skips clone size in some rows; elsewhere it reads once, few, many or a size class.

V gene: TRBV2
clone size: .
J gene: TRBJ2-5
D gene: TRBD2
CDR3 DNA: TGTGCCAGCAGATCGGCCGGGGCGGGAGGTCGGGAGACCCAGTACTTC
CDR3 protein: CASRSAGAGGRETQYF

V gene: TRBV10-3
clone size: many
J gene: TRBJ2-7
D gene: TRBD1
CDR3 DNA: TGTGCCACCAACAGGGGGGCCTACGAGCAGTACTTC
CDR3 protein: CATNRGAYEQYF

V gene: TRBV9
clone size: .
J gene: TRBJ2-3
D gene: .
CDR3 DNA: TGTGCCAGCAGCGTCACCCCAACTAGCACAGATACGCAGTATTTT
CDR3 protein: CASSVTPTSTDTQYF

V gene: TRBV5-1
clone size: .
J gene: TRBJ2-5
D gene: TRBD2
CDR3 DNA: TGCGCCAGCAGCTTCCTAGCGGGTAGTGATGAGACCCAGTACTTC
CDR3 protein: CASSFLAGSDETQYF

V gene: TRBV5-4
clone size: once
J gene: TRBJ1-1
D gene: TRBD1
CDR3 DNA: TGTGCCAGCAGCGCGGACAGGGAGTATATCACTGAAGCTTTCTTT
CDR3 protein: CASSADREYITEAFF

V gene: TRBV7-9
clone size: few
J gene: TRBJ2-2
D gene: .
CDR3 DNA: TGTGCCAGCGATATGCAGGAAACCTATATCGGGGAGCTGTTTTTT
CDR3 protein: CASDMQETYIGELFF

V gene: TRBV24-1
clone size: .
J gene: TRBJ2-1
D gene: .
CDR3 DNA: TGTGCCACCAGTGAAGGACTTGGGCAGTTCTTC
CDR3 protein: CATSEGLGQFF

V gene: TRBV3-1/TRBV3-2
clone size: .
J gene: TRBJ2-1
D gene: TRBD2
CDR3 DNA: TGTGCCAGCAGCCTCTCTAGCGGGAGGACCTACAATGAGCAGTTCTTC
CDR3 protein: CASSLSSGRTYNEQFF

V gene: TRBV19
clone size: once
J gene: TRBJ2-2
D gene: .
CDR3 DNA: TGTGCCAGTAGCCAGGGTGTCGGGGAGCTGTTTTTT
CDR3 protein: CASSQGVGELFF

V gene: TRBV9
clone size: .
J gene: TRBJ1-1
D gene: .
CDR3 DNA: TGTGCCAGCAGCGTAGAGGGGCGGTCAGGCACTGAAGCTTTCTTT
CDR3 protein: CASSVEGRSGTEAFF

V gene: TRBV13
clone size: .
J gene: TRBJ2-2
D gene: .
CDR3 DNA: TGTGCCAGCAGCATCAGACTAAGTGACACCGGGGAGCTGTTTTTT
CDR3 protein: CASSIRLSDTGELFF

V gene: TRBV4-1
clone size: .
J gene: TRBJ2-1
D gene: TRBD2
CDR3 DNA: TGCGCCAGCAGCCAAGGGGCCGGGACTAGCGTCAATGAGCAGTTCTTC
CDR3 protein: CASSQGAGTSVNEQFF

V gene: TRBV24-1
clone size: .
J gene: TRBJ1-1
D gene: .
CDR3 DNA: TGTGCCACCAGTGATTACAGGAACACTGAAGCTTTCTTT
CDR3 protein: CATSDYRNTEAFF

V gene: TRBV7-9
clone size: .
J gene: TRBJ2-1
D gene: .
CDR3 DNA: TGTGCCAGCAGCGGGAGTCTAGCGCCTCCCTACAATGAGCAGTTCTTC
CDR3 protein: CASSGSLAPPYNEQFF

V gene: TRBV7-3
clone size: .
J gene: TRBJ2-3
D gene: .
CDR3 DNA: TGTGCCAGCAGAGCTAGTGTCTCGAGCACAGATACGCAGTATTTT
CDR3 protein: CASRASVSSTDTQYF

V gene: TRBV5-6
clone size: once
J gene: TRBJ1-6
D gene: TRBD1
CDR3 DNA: TGTGCCAGCAGCTTTTATACGGGACAGGCTATTTCACCCCTCCACTTT
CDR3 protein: CASSFYTGQAISPLHF

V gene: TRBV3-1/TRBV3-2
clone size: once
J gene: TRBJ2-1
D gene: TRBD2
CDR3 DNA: TGTGCCAGCAGCCAAGTATTAGCGGGTGTAAGCTCCTACAATGAGCAGTTCTTC
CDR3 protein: CASSQVLAGVSSYNEQFF

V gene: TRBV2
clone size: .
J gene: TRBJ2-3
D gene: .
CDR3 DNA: TGTGCCAGCAGTGAAGCGCTTCGAGAGAAACTAAGCACAGATACGCAGTATTTT
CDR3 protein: CASSEALREKLSTDTQYF

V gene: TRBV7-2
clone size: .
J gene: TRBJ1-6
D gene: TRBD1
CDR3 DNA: TGTGCCAGCAGCTACCCGGGACAGGTCGGATCACCCCTCCACTTT
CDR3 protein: CASSYPGQVGSPLHF

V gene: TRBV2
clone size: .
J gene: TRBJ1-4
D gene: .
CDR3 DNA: TGTGCCAGCAGCGCTTGGGGGGGCCAGGCGGAAAAACTGTTTTTT
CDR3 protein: CASSAWGGQAEKLFF